The 10 T cell receptor beta chains reported below all come from one sample, sequenced in a study of CD4 T cells in relation to SARS-CoV-2 and coronaviruses. TCRdb keeps only in-frame clones here, not all; method: immunoSEQ multiplex PCR. This table has tens of thousands of clones, 92% appearing once. Sequenced: naive CD4+ T cells from PBMCs. Subset: naive CD4+ T cells isolated by negative enrichment. The source is an adult with COVID-19.

The V gene is TRBV9, the J gene TRBJ2-3, with D tentatively TRBD2 (6 bases). CDR1 and CDR2 from the germline V gene are SGDLS and YYNGEE. The CDR3 spans 16 residues. V shed 0 bases and J shed 3 bases, with 14 bases lying between them. CDR3 DNA: TGTGCCAGCAGCGTAGATGGAGGGAGCGGGACAGATACGCAGTATTTT. This codes for CASSVDGGSGTDTQYF.

The chain carries TRBV4-2 and TRBJ2-1; no reliable D call. Trimming took off 4 bases at V and 9 bases at J, with 10 bases between the two ends. This CDR3 has 12 residues. In germline, CDR1 is LGHNA, CDR2 YNFKEQ. The CDR3 DNA reads as TGTGCCAGCAGCCCCCGAGCAGGTGAGCAGTTCTTC. Encoded protein: CASSPRAGEQFF.

V gene TRBV2 combines with J gene TRBJ1-5; 7 nucleotides match TRBD1. Germline CDR1 and CDR2: SNHLY and FYNNEI. With V trimmed by 4 bases and J by 6 bases, 9 bases remained unmatched. This CDR3 contains 15 residues. The chain's CDR3 is CASSGFQGVGQPQHF. CDR3 sequence (DNA): TGTGCCAGCAGTGGTTTTCAGGGGGTTGGTCAGCCCCAGCATTTT.

This sequence joins TRBV5-1 and TRBJ2-5; TRBD2 matches 9 bases. With 4 bases clipped from V and 4 bases from J, the junction kept 5 bases outside the gene matches. The CDR3 sequence is 14 residues long. The germline V gene encodes CDR1 SGHRS and CDR2 YFSETQ. The DNA for the CDR3 is TGCGCCAGCAGCCCAATAGCGGGAGTAGAGACCCAGTACTTC. This gives the protein CASSPIAGVETQYF.

The chain carries TRBV5-6 and TRBJ1-2, with 7 positions matching TRBD1. The CDR3 consists of 15 residues. The V gene end was trimmed by 4 bases and the J gene end by 2 bases; junction bases not matched to a gene: 8. CDR1 and CDR2 (germline): SGHDT, YYEEEE. CDR3 in DNA: TGTGCCAGCAGCCCCTACCCGACAGGGAACTATGGCTACACCTTC. This codes for CASSPYPTGNYGYTF.

This sequence joins TRBV28 and TRBJ2-3; D perhaps matches TRBD1 (6 bases). Germline V gene lookup returns CDR1 MDHEN and CDR2 SYDVKM. This CDR3 region has 13 residues. V was clipped by 5 bases and J by 6 bases, with 12 bases between them. The CDR3 loop reads CASSPSGVDTQYF. The CDR3 nucleotides are TGTGCCAGCAGTCCTTCAGGGGTTGATACGCAGTATTTT.

The rearrangement joins TRBV7-8 to TRBJ2-1; TRBD2 matches 7 bases. The CDR3 spans 17 residues. Trimming took 5 bases from V and 0 from J; bases not matched to a gene: 10. Germline V gives CDR1 SGHVS, CDR2 FQNEAQ. The CDR3 sequence: CASSPGFVAGSYNEQFF. Here the CDR3 DNA reads TGTGCCAGCAGCCCCGGATTTGTAGCGGGCTCCTACAATGAGCAGTTCTTC.

This chain connects TRBV2 to TRBJ2-4; TRBD1 might be the D (5 bases). The CDR3 extends over 13 amino acids. Trimming removed 3 bases at V and 7 bases at J, with 10 bases between. Per the germline V gene, CDR1 is SNHLY and CDR2 is FYNNEI. The CDR3 here is CASSEGQGNIQYF. The CDR3 DNA follows: TGTGCCAGCAGTGAGGGCCAGGGTAACATTCAGTACTTC.

V and J are TRBV2 and TRBJ1-2; no reliable D call. Trimming cost V 4 bases and J 4 bases, with 10 bases left between them. CDR1 and CDR2 from the germline V gene are SNHLY and FYNNEI. The CDR3 extends over 13 amino acids. The CDR3 nucleotides read TGTGCCAGCAGTGTAGGCTGGGGCTATGGCTACACCTTC. Translating it yields CASSVGWGYGYTF.

This clone occurred a few times. V and J are TRBV27 and TRBJ1-1; D remains unclear. CDR1 is MNHEY and CDR2 is SMNVEV in the germline V gene (reference sequence). The CDR3 sequence is 14 residues long. The ends were cut back, 4 bases at V and 0 bases at J, with 9 bases in the middle. The CDR3 nucleotides are TGTGCCAGCAGTTCTCCCAGCTTGAACACTGAAGCTTTCTTT. Amino acid sequence: CASSSPSLNTEAFF.